The 9 T cell receptor beta chains given below trace back to one sample, sequenced in a study of cytomegalovirus exposure and HLA in healthy donors. Assay: immunoSEQ multiplex PCR; the TCRdb copy retains only in-frame clones and omits some. The sample contains under 200,000 clones, 80% to 90% of which appear only once. Sequencing was carried out using PBMCs. The receptors derive from a woman aged 18-30 years in good health and CMV-seronegative.

This clone was picked up a small number of times. The chain links TRBV4-1 to TRBJ2-3; unclear D gene. CDR1 MGHRA and CDR2 YSYEKL come from the germline V gene. V was trimmed by 6 bases and J by 2 bases, leaving 3 bases between them. CDR3 length: 11 amino acids. Written as DNA, the CDR3 is TGCGCCAGCAGACACACAGATACGCAGTATTTT. Encoded protein: CASRHTDTQYF.

The chain joins TRBV9 to TRBJ2-7, with TRBD1 identical over 10 bases. The CDR3 is made up of 15 amino acids. Germline loops: CDR1 SGDLS, CDR2 YYNGEE. Trimming cost V 0 bases and J 5 bases; bases outside gene matches: 5. The CDR3 bases are TGTGCCAGCAGCGTAGTCTCGACAGGGGGCCACGAGCAGTACTTC. Its translation is CASSVVSTGGHEQYF.

The chain recombines TRBV10-1 with TRBJ2-5; D possibly corresponds to TRBD1 (5 bases). CDR1 is WNHNN and CDR2 is SYGVQD in the germline V gene (reference sequence). V lost 2 bases and J 5 bases, leaving 9 bases between the germline ends. CDR3 length: 13 residues. CDR3 region: CASSEGPGETQYF. In nucleotides, the CDR3 is TGCGCCAGCAGTGAGGGACCAGGGGAGACCCAGTACTTC.

In this sample, this clone turned up once. The gene calls are TRBV4-2 and TRBJ1-2; weak D call: TRBD1 (6 bases). There are 16 residues in the CDR3. CDR1 is LGHNA and CDR2 is YNFKEQ in the germline V gene. The V and J ends lost 4 bases and 3 bases respectively, with 18 bases between them. CDR3 nucleotides: TGTGCCAGCAGCCTACCCCCCGGGACATCGGACTATGGCTACACCTTC. Encoded protein: CASSLPPGTSDYGYTF.

The V gene is TRBV7-2, the J gene TRBJ2-1; D gene uncertain. V lost 3 bases and J lost 7, with 7 bases in between. Looked up from germline, CDR1 is SGHTA and CDR2 is FQGNSA. The CDR3 loop spans 12 amino acids. The CDR3 sequence is CASSFSRNEQFF. The CDR3 region has the DNA TGTGCCAGCAGCTTCAGCAGGAATGAGCAGTTCTTC.

V and J are TRBV6-5 and TRBJ1-2, with TRBD1 identical over 7 bases. Germline CDR1 MNHEY, CDR2 SVGAGI. The CDR3 contains 15 residues. V trimming: 6 bases; J trimming: 0 bases; junction bases outside the gene matches: 7. For the CDR3, the DNA is TGTGCCAGCAGCAAACTCGGGACAGCTAACTATGGCTACACCTTC. Translation gives CASSKLGTANYGYTF.

At least ten counts were recorded for this clone. The genes are TRBV18 and TRBJ2-5, with D unclear. V was clipped by 3 bases and J by 0 bases, with 8 bases between them. The germline V gene encodes CDR1 KGHSH and CDR2 LQKENI. The CDR3 is 14 amino acids. Here the CDR3 DNA reads TGTGCCAGCTCACCGGGCCTGCACCAAGAGACCCAGTACTTC. Its translation is CASSPGLHQETQYF. Combining the CDR3 with reference TRBV18 and TRBJ2-5 gives the whole variable domain NAGVMQNPRHLVRRRGQEARLRCSPMKGHSHVYWYRQLPEEGLKFMVYLQKENIIDESGMPKERFSAEFPKEGPSILRIQQVVRGDSAAYFCASSPGLHQETQYFGPGTRLLVL.

The rearrangement uses TRBV27 and TRBJ1-6, with TRBD1 matching 7 bases. The V and J ends lost 5 bases and 10 bases, in that order; junction bases with no gene match: 14. The CDR3 covers 16 residues. The V gene's germline CDR1 is MNHEY and CDR2 SMNVEV (reference sequence). The DNA for the CDR3 is TGTGCCAGCAGTGAAAACCGGACAGGCTCTAGATCACCCCTCCACTTT. Translating it yields CASSENRTGSRSPLHF.

The chain uses TRBV21-1 and TRBJ2-2; the table's D call TRBD1 went unverified against the DNA. TRBV21-1 is deemed a pseudogene. This CDR3 has 18 amino acids. DNA for the CDR3: TGTGCCAGCCCGCTTGGACAGGGTCCCTCATTCGACACCGGGGAGCTGTTTTTT. This encodes CASPLGQGPSFDTGELFF.